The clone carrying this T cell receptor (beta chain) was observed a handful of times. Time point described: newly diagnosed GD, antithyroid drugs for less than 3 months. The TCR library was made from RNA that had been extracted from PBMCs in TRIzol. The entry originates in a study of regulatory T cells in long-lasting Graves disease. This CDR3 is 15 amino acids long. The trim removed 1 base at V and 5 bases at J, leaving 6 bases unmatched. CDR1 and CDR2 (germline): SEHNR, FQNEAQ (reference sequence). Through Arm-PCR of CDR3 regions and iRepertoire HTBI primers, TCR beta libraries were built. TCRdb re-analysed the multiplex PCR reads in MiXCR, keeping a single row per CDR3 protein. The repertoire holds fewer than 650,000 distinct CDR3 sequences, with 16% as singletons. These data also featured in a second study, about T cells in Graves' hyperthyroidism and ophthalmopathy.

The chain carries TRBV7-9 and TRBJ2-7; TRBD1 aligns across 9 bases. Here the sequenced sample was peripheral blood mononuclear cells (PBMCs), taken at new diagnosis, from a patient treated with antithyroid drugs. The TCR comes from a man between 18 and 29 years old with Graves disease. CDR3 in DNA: TGTGCCAGCAGCTTAGGATATACAGGGGGCCACGAGCAGTACTTC. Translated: CASSLGYTGGHEQYF.